This is a list of T cell receptor beta chains from one sample in a study of sequential checkpoint blockade in melanoma. TCRdb's copy holds only in-frame clones and misses some; the assay was immunoSEQ multiplex PCR. The profile covers under 25,000 clones, with approximately 82% appearing a single time and less than 40% taken by the ten largest. Sample: CD8+ T cells sorted from blood (inferred from file names), taken from a patient given nivolumab and ipilimumab in sequence. These receptors were taken from a human donor with melanoma. Both conserved end residues are part of each CDR3. A D gene is named only where the DNA matches it firmly. For some rows the clone size is stated as once, few or many, or as a class when expanded; others skip it.

CDR3,DNA,size,V,J,D
CASSFGNNSPLHF,TGTGCCAGCAGCTTCGGGAATAATTCACCCCTCCACTTT,.,TRBV5-6,TRBJ1-6,.
CASSRLAGDYGELFF,TGTGCCAGCAGTCGACTAGCGGGAGATTACGGGGAGCTGTTTTTT,.,TRBV28,TRBJ2-2,TRBD2
CASRTGSTEAFF,TGTGCCAGCAGAACAGGGAGTACTGAAGCTTTCTTT,.,TRBV6-5,TRBJ1-1,.
CASSLSQGDANTGELFF,TGTGCCAGCAGCTTATCCCAGGGGGACGCAAACACCGGGGAGCTGTTTTTT,.,TRBV7-8,TRBJ2-2,TRBD1
CASSIGKTGGPYEQYF,TGTGCCAGTAGTATAGGGAAGACAGGGGGCCCCTACGAGCAGTACTTC,.,TRBV19,TRBJ2-7,TRBD1
CASGLAGELFF,TGCGCCAGCGGCCTAGCCGGGGAGCTGTTTTTT,.,TRBV5-1,TRBJ2-2,.
CASSQEFGGFYNEQFF,TGTGCCAGCAGCCAAGAATTCGGGGGATTCTACAATGAGCAGTTCTTC,few,TRBV4-2,TRBJ2-1,.
CSVPTGNTEAFF,TGCAGCGTTCCGACAGGGAACACTGAAGCTTTCTTT,.,TRBV29-1,TRBJ1-1,.
CASSEGGQPQHF,TGTGCCAGCAGTGAGGGGGGTCAGCCCCAGCATTTT,.,TRBV25-1,TRBJ1-5,.
CASSLYSQQYNEQFF,TGCGCCAGCAGCTTGTATTCCCAACAATACAATGAGCAGTTCTTC,.,TRBV5-1,TRBJ2-1,.
CASTGLAASYGQYF,TGTGCCAGTACGGGACTAGCGGCCTCCTACGGGCAGTACTTC,.,TRBV13,TRBJ2-7,TRBD2
CASSQEQGPLRETQYF,TGTGCCAGCAGCCAAGAACAGGGGCCGCTGAGAGAGACCCAGTACTTC,.,TRBV14,TRBJ2-5,TRBD1
CASSTSIGGAQVEQYF,TGTGCCAGCAGTACCAGTATTGGCGGGGCCCAGGTCGAGCAGTACTTC,.,TRBV7-9,TRBJ2-7,.
CASSQGLAGPRDEQFF,TGTGCCAGCAGCCAAGGACTAGCGGGACCGAGGGATGAGCAGTTCTTC,.,TRBV14,TRBJ2-1,TRBD2
CASSTGLPYEQYF,TGTGCCAGCAGCACGGGACTCCCCTACGAGCAGTACTTC,.,TRBV7-9,TRBJ2-7,.
CASSQSGAGVSGELFF,TGTGCCAGCAGCCAAAGCGGGGCGGGGGTGTCCGGGGAGCTGTTTTTT,.,TRBV4-2,TRBJ2-2,TRBD2
CASLGQSYEQYF,TGTGCCAGCCTGGGGCAGAGCTACGAGCAGTACTTC,few,TRBV7-2,TRBJ2-7,.
CASSRSYEQYF,TGTGCCAGCAGCCGTTCCTACGAGCAGTACTTC,.,TRBV14,TRBJ2-7,.
CASTPSYEQYF,TGTGCCAGCACTCCTAGTTACGAGCAGTACTTC,.,TRBV27,TRBJ2-7,.
CASSPTDRARHRGELFF,TGTGCCAGCAGCCCCACGGACAGGGCACGGCATCGCGGGGAGCTGTTTTTT,.,TRBV5-6,TRBJ2-2,TRBD1
CASSFPQEHTYEQYF,TGTGCCAGCAGTTTCCCACAGGAACATACCTACGAGCAGTACTTC,.,TRBV28,TRBJ2-7,.
CASTLTAVGAFF,TGTGCCAGCACCCTGACGGCAGTGGGCGCTTTCTTT,.,TRBV6-6,TRBJ1-1,.
CASSYRGRETQYF,TGTGCCAGCAGTTACAGGGGGCGTGAGACCCAGTACTTC,.,TRBV6-5,TRBJ2-5,TRBD1
CASSFGSSYEQYF,TGTGCCAGCAGCTTCGGGAGCTCCTACGAGCAGTACTTC,.,TRBV5-6,TRBJ2-7,.
CAIKDLLGGDYGYTF,TGTGCCATCAAAGACCTATTGGGGGGGGACTATGGCTACACCTTC,.,TRBV10-3,TRBJ1-2,.
CASSFSHEQFF,TGTGCCAGCAGTTTTAGTCATGAGCAGTTCTTC,.,TRBV27,TRBJ2-1,.
CASSRGHEQYF,TGTGCCAGCAGCCGCGGCCACGAGCAGTACTTC,once,TRBV5-4,TRBJ2-7,.
CASSLRTTWGTEAFF,TGTGCCAGCAGTTTACGGACAACATGGGGCACTGAAGCTTTCTTT,.,TRBV28,TRBJ1-1,.
CASSIGTGYGYTF,TGTGCCAGTAGTATCGGGACAGGATATGGCTACACCTTC,.,TRBV19,TRBJ1-2,TRBD1
CATSRERAGFKNIQYF,TGTGCCACCAGCAGAGAGAGAGCGGGATTTAAAAACATTCAGTACTTC,.,TRBV15,TRBJ2-4,TRBD2
CAWTPGGNTEAFF,TGTGCCTGGACCCCAGGGGGAAACACTGAAGCTTTCTTT,once,TRBV30,TRBJ1-1,TRBD1
CASSIGSWDTEAFF,TGTGCCAGTAGTATAGGGAGCTGGGACACTGAAGCTTTCTTT,once,TRBV19,TRBJ1-1,.
CATGQRENTIYF,TGTGCCACCGGACAGCGGGAAAACACCATATATTTT,few,TRBV21-1,TRBJ1-3,.
CASSQGNLNTEAFF,TGTGCCAGCTCGCAGGGTAATTTGAACACTGAAGCTTTCTTT,.,TRBV2,TRBJ1-1,.
CASSGQGAYEQYF,TGTGCCAGCAGTGGTCAGGGGGCCTACGAGCAGTACTTC,.,TRBV28,TRBJ2-7,TRBD1
CASSQGVGSSYEQYF,TGTGCCAGCAGCCAAGGGGTCGGGAGCTCCTACGAGCAGTACTTC,.,TRBV4-2,TRBJ2-7,.
CASSFGTSGRVSGELFF,TGTGCCAGCAGTTTCGGGACTAGCGGGAGAGTCAGCGGGGAGCTGTTTTTT,.,TRBV28,TRBJ2-2,TRBD2
CASSPTGGSGELFF,TGTGCCAGCAGTCCGACAGGGGGGTCCGGGGAGCTGTTTTTT,.,TRBV6-6,TRBJ2-2,TRBD1
CASSLGLAGAGAYEQYF,TGCGCCAGCAGCTTGGGACTAGCGGGGGCCGGGGCCTACGAGCAGTACTTC,.,TRBV5-1,TRBJ2-7,TRBD2
CASSQEGAGVFYEQYF,TGCGCCAGCAGCCAAGAAGGTGCAGGGGTTTTCTACGAGCAGTACTTC,.,TRBV4-1,TRBJ2-7,.
CASSLGSRDRGSWGYTF,TGTGCCAGCAGCTTGGGGTCTCGGGACAGGGGTTCGTGGGGCTACACCTTC,.,TRBV5-4,TRBJ1-2,TRBD1
CASSARTSGGETQYF,TGTGCCAGCAGTGCCAGGACTAGCGGAGGGGAGACCCAGTACTTC,.,TRBV6-5,TRBJ2-5,TRBD2
CASSLTQGYYEQYF,TGTGCCAGCAGTTTGACTCAGGGTTACTACGAGCAGTACTTC,once,TRBV27,TRBJ2-7,.
CASSPDVLHRGHMNTEAFF,TGTGCCAGCAGCCCCGATGTTCTACACAGGGGGCACATGAACACTGAAGCTTTCTTT,.,TRBV7-9,TRBJ1-1,TRBD1
CASSLTETGYEQYF,TGTGCCAGCAGTTTAACGGAAACGGGGTACGAGCAGTACTTC,.,TRBV27,TRBJ2-7,.
CASSPQSRGNTIYF,TGTGCCAGCAGCCCACAGAGTCGTGGAAACACCATATATTTT,.,TRBV28,TRBJ1-3,.
CASSTSRVGVNTEAFF,TGTGCCAGTAGTACCTCCCGGGTAGGGGTGAACACTGAAGCTTTCTTT,few,TRBV19,TRBJ1-1,.
CASSLSVRGQYF,TGTGCCAGCAGCTTAAGCGTACGCGGGCAGTATTTT,.,TRBV7-9,TRBJ2-3,.
CASSGRNYNEQFF,TGTGCCAGCAGTGGGCGGAATTACAATGAGCAGTTCTTC,once,TRBV6-1,TRBJ2-1,.
CASSFWTGGFYEQYF,TGTGCCAGCAGTTTTTGGACAGGGGGCTTCTACGAGCAGTACTTC,.,TRBV6-6,TRBJ2-7,TRBD1
CASSFRDRDYEQYF,TGTGCCAGCAGCTTCAGGGACAGGGATTACGAGCAGTACTTC,medium-sized,TRBV7-9,TRBJ2-7,TRBD1
CASSRGQMNTEAFF,TGTGCCAGCAGCCGTGGACAGATGAACACTGAAGCTTTCTTT,.,TRBV11-3,TRBJ1-1,.
CSVRDSPGTSGYEQYF,TGCAGCGTTCGGGACAGCCCCGGGACTAGCGGCTACGAGCAGTACTTC,once,TRBV29-1,TRBJ2-7,TRBD2